This T cell receptor beta chain was identified in a study of cytomegalovirus exposure and HLA in healthy donors. Study-wide points: A later analysis, which compared TCR beta chains of equal frequency, found the HLA-associated ones more clonally expanded.

Vbeta (60) and Jbeta (13) primers were used in the PCR. Per the authors' pipeline: A follow-up analysis tallied around 76 million unique TCR beta chains, roughly 11 million shared. The data were produced by immunoSEQ multiplex PCR, yet TCRdb's version contains in-frame clones alone and is incomplete. V, J and clone size derive from that table, while D and trimming were established from the DNA sequence. The data contain around 250,000 clones, approximately 91% of them singletons. Of note for this clone: Its antigen is not known.

Nominally healthy donors were sampled, though unrecorded immune exposures were likely. The V gene's germline CDR1 is SGHNT and CDR2 YYREEE (reference sequence). The CDR3 consists of 12 residues. V lost 5 bases and J lost 5, with 9 bases in between. Specimen: PBMCs. The V gene is TRBV5-4, the J gene TRBJ2-3; tentative D call: TRBD2 (6 bases). The source of this sequence is a girl aged 2 to 10 in good health and CMV-seronegative. The CDR3 DNA reads TGTGCCAGCAGGACAGCGGGAGATACGCAGTATTTT. It is translated as CASRTAGDTQYF.